The sequence of this T cell receptor (beta chain) was determined in a study of patients and donors after allogeneic stem cell transplantation (TCRdb year 2020). Taken from cysteine to phenylalanine, the CDR3 has 17 residues. This entry keeps only the CDR3 DNA: 51 bases, framed from base 1. V is pruned by 5 bases and J by 6 bases, leaving 15 bases of the junction without a gene match. Reading the germline V gene gives CDR1 SGHRS and CDR2 YFSETQ. As for this clonotype: It has no known antigen specificity. Base qualities are not at hand, and no much larger clone is one base apart.

The library was generated by RT-PCR. TCRdb lists the instrument as NextSeq 550. TCRdb trimmed the raw reads at Q25, called clones with MiXCR and kept productive beta chains. When rows share a CDR3 protein, they turn into one entry using the most common DNA and genes. The sample profile shows some 200,000 distinct CDR3 sequences; more than 35% of them were found once. The leading ten clones occupy about 35% of the sample. This sequence originates from a human donor who was either an allogeneic HSCT recipient or a stem cell or donor lymphocyte infusion donor (not recorded which). It is not recorded whose cells these are; they may come from a transplant donor. Material for sequencing was blood, either unsorted or a sorted T cell fraction (not recorded which). This sequence uses TRBV5-1 and TRBJ2-7, with TRBD2 identical over 12 junction bases. This receptor has the CDR3 CASSPLAGGSSLSEQYF. The sequence in DNA is TGCGCCAGCAGTCCCCTAGCGGGAGGGTCCTCCTTGAGCGAGCAGTACTTC.